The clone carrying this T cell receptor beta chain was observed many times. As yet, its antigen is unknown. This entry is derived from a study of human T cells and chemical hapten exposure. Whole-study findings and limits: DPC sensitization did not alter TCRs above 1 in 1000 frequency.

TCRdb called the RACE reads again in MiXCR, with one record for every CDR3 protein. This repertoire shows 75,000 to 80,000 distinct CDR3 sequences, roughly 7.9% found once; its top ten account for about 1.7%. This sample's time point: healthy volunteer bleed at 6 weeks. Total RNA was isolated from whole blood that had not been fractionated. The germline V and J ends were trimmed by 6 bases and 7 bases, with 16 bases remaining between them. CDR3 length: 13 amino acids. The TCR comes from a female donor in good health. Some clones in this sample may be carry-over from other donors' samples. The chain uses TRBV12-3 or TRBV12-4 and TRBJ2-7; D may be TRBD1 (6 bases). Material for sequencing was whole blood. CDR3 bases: TGTGCCAGCAGCCCGTCACAGGGCGGGGAGCAGTACTTC. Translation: CASSPSQGGEQYF.